This T cell receptor beta chain was observed in a study of shared clonotypes between healthy human individuals (TCRdb year 2020). At the level of the whole study: The cohort included a few men and a couple of women between 18 and 49 years of age. Per donor, three plates each were used for CD4 naive and CD4 memory, two for CD8 naive, and one for CD8 memory. The study deeply sequenced blood TCR repertoires of several healthy adults to estimate repertoire size and the extent of clonotype sharing between individuals. Different laboratories and diverse techniques were used to prepare libraries and sequence TCR repertoires, to increase sequencing depth and limit assay-specific biases. Per donor, leukapheresis produced somewhere between about 0.94 and 10 billion PBMCs. Overall results and qualifications from the work: The genetic and exposure-history diversity represented was limited by the small number of donors. Pairwise subsampling indicated that sequencing depth was expected to affect the degree of clonotype sharing among donors. Even with the large sequencing depth, rarefaction of the sorted-subset datasets indicated that sequencing was incomplete. Estimated clonotype richness was generally larger for naive than for memory subsets. Sampling was restricted to blood, and TCR repertoires in tissue are likely to differ from TCR repertoires in blood. Clonotypes shared by all four sorted-subset donors showed higher generation probabilities than non-shared clonotypes. Sharing across a few donors was observed for around 4.8% of naive CD4, over 3% of naive CD8, 2% to 2.5% of memory CD4, and roughly 0.43% of memory CD8 clonotypes.

Donors were healthy HIV-negative adults with no recently reported acute infections or vaccinations. All donors were Caucasian adults living in Nashville, Tennessee, USA. CD4+ T cells were enriched through magnetic negative selection, after which naive cells were positively selected on CD45RA and the remaining negative fraction served as the memory subset. Blood was obtained by leukapheresis, after which PBMCs were separated by Ficoll-Histopaque density gradient centrifugation and cryopreserved in liquid nitrogen vapor phase. Analytical flow cytometry was used to check the purity and quantity of every magnetically sorted T cell population. From each sorted fraction, genomic DNA was isolated and quantified by UV absorbance on a Nanodrop 2000c. In regard to this clone: There is no known antigen for this receptor. A junction boundary mismatches the germline segment, possibly from a read error.

CDR1 and CDR2, looked up from the germline V gene, are SGHTA and FQGNSA. Measured from the cysteine to the phenylalanine, the CDR3 is 14 residues long. Kept here is only the CDR3 DNA, which spans 42 bases and is read in frame from base 1. Using the deep immunoSEQ assay, TCR CDR3 regions were amplified from genomic DNA by multiplex PCR. Extracted genomic DNA from each cell subset was spread evenly across all wells of several immunoSEQ 96-well plates, with each plate serving as a replicate. For sorted subsets, each replicate PCR was loaded with 200 ng genomic DNA, equivalent to approximately 27,000 T cell genomes. The purified libraries were quantified using a Qubit 3.0 fluorometer, sized with a Bioanalyzer 2100, and then quantified again using the KAPA Library Quantification kit. A separate single-read 150-cycle Illumina NextSeq 550 flow cell was used to sequence each immunoSEQ 96-well plate. As for the original processing: Because the immunoSEQ output held only junctional sequences and lacked quality scores, the filtering could not match the filtering applied to full-length reads. To assign V/J genes and CDR3, sequences were annotated using PyIR, a Python wrapper for IgBLAST v1.9, with IMGT germline references. Reads with weak V/J assignments (E-value above 1e-6), missing CDR3, stop codons, out-of-frame junctions, or ambiguous translated residues were removed. V3J clonotypes were defined by identical inferred V gene, J gene, and CDR3 amino acid sequence. Percentage overlap between repertoires was calculated by dividing the number of shared unique clonotypes by the size of the smaller repertoire. RTK rarefaction, the Chao1 estimator, and Recon v2.1 estimates of unobserved clonotypes were used to assess repertoire richness. Generation probabilities were computed with OLGA for all TCRbeta clonotypes obtained by the gDNA method from four donors. This immuneACCESS table, as held by TCRdb, lists in-frame sequences with V and J called but not all clones. Of the missing ones, under half trace to an unresolved V gene in checked studies; the others have no known cause. The V and J calls and clone size come from that table; D and trimming were worked out from the DNA. Recorded for this sample are about 1 million clones; roughly 80% of them occurred a single time. Less than 1.5% of the sample is held by the ten biggest clonotypes.

This receptor chain uses TRBV7-2 and TRBJ2-1; TRBD2 could be the D gene, as 6 bases match. The sample was memory CD4+ T cells sorted from blood. Read against the paper, the sample's cell subset or site label means: CD45RA-negative fraction. The TCR was taken from a man aged 18 to 30 in good health. At the DNA level, the sequence is TGTGCCAGCAGCTCCGGGACTCGGTACAGTGAGCAGTTCTTC. This gives the protein CASSSGTRYSEQFF.